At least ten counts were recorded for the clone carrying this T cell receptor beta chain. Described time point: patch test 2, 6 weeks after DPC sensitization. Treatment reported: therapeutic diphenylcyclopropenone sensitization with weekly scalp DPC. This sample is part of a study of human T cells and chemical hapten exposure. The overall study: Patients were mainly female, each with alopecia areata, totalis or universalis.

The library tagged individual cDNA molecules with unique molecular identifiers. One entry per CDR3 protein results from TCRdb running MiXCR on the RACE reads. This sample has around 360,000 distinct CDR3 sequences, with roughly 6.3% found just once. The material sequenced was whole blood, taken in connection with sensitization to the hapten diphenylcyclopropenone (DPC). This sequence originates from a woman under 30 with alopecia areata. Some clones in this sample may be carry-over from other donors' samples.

CDR3 nucleotide sequence: TGTGCCAGCAGTCCCGGGACGGGAGGTGCACCCCTCCACTTT. Translated, it gives CASSPGTGGAPLHF. The V call is TRBV6-5, the J call TRBJ1-6; possibly TRBD1 for D (5 bases). V gave up 5 bases and J gave up 11 bases, with 16 bases separating them. CDR1 and CDR2 (germline): MNHEY, SVGAGI. This CDR3 is 14 amino acids long.